Listed below are T cell receptor beta chains from one sample, sequenced in a study of T cells in severe cutaneous drug reactions. TCRdb reworked the multiplex PCR reads into one entry per CDR3 protein, no DNA. The ten most abundant clones cover less than 35% of a sample with more than 6,500 distinct CDR3 sequences. The sample consisted of cells from a skin blister. These receptors were taken from a human donor with toxic epidermal necrolysis, a severe cutaneous drug reaction. Both conserved end residues are part of each CDR3. The order of the fields is V gene, clone size, J gene, CDR3 protein. The size field is filled for only some rows; it gives once, few, many or a size class.

TRBV13	medium-sized	TRBJ2-7	CASSLVRNEQYF
TRBV28	-	TRBJ2-7	CASSLGFSSKEQYF
TRBV19	-	TRBJ2-1	CASNGPVGNEQFF
TRBV10-2	-	TRBJ2-7	CASWAAYEQYF
TRBV4-2	-	TRBJ1-4	CASSHESATNEKLFF
TRBV28	-	TRBJ1-4	CASSSNSGLDEKLFF
TRBV7-8	medium-sized	TRBJ2-7	CASSFYQSGEQYF
TRBV12-3/TRBV12-4	-	TRBJ1-4	CASSLGPYRLFF
TRBV9	medium-sized	TRBJ1-2	CASSGPRDRSYGYTF
TRBV4-1	-	TRBJ2-7	CASSQRTGAYEQYF
TRBV7-6	medium-sized	TRBJ2-5	CASSFYREEETQYF
TRBV27	-	TRBJ2-3	CASMGQSTDTQYF